These 9 T cell receptor beta chains share one sample of origin, sequenced in a study of T-cell memory formation after mild COVID-19. TCRdb ran MiXCR on the 5' RACE reads and lists one entry per CDR3 protein. The sample gives 200,000 to 250,000 distinct CDR3 sequences, 7.5% to 10% of which show up once; 20% to 25% is in the top ten. Sequencing used PBMCs or a T cell subset sorted from them (not recorded which). Receptors originate from a man aged 18 to 35 who had mild COVID-19 (a few samples of this study predate the infection). Cell type and time point are not known.

There are a few counts of this clonotype. The rearrangement joins TRBV6-2 or TRBV6-3 to TRBJ1-6, with D unclear. With 0 bases removed from V and 16 bases from J, the gap between germline ends came to 7 bases. Germline-derived CDR1 and CDR2 are MNHEY and SVGEGT. The CDR3 loop spans 11 amino acids. The CDR3 region has the DNA TGTGCCAGCAGTTACTCGAATTCGCTCCACTTT. It translates to CASSYSNSLHF.

Only a few counts were recorded for this clonotype. The rearrangement joins TRBV7-2 to TRBJ2-1, with 15 bases identical to TRBD2. The CDR3 length is 17 residues. V trimming: 1 base; J trimming: 12 bases; junction bases outside the gene matches: 10. Germline V CDR1 and CDR2: SGHTA, FQGNSA. CDR3 DNA: TGTGCCAGCAGCTTAGTGGGGACTAGCGGGGGGAAGTTATGGCAGTTCTTC. This codes for CASSLVGTSGGKLWQFF. Supplemented by reference TRBV7-2 and TRBJ2-1, the full variable domain reads GAGVSQSPSNKVTEKGKDVELRCDPISGHTALYWYRQSLGQGLEFLIYFQGNSAPDKSGLPSDRFSAERTGGSVSTLTIQRTQQEDSAVYLCASSLVGTSGGKLWQFFGPGTRLTVL.

This clonotype was found a few times. The chain combines TRBV12-3 or TRBV12-4 with TRBJ1-1; D might be TRBD1 (5 bases). The germline V and J ends were trimmed by 0 bases and 0 bases, with 14 bases remaining between them. CDR3 size: 17 residues. CDR3 residues: CASSLAFGASLNTEAFF. The CDR3 bases are TGTGCCAGCAGTTTAGCGTTTGGGGCAAGCTTGAACACTGAAGCTTTCTTT.

The chain links TRBV28 to TRBJ2-2; TRBD1 agrees at 7 bases. Germline CDR1 reads MDHEN; CDR2 reads SYDVKM. This CDR3 has 14 amino acids. V dropped 6 bases and J dropped 6; count of bases not matched to a gene: 7. The CDR3 loop is CASRTNRGAGELFF. The CDR3 DNA follows: TGTGCCAGCAGGACGAACAGGGGCGCCGGGGAGCTGTTTTTT.

This clonotype was seen a handful of times. The chain is built from TRBV7-9 and TRBJ2-3, with 14 bases that match TRBD2. The CDR3 consists of 17 residues. From germline, CDR1 is SEHNR and CDR2 FQNEAQ (reference sequence). V was clipped by 5 bases and J by 2 bases; unmatched bases: 6. DNA of the CDR3: TGTGCCAGCAGCCCCCGGACTAGCGGGGGGATCACAGATACGCAGTATTTT. It yields the protein CASSPRTSGGITDTQYF.

This clonotype was observed many times. The chain combines TRBV5-1 with TRBJ2-3; perhaps TRBD2 as D (6 bases). Germline V gene data show CDR1 as SGHRS and CDR2 as YFSETQ. The V end lost 7 bases, the J end lost 3 bases, and 12 bases lay between the germline ends. This CDR3 spans 13 amino acids. CDR3 amino acids: CASGRGGTDTQYF. The CDR3 region has the DNA TGCGCCAGCGGGCGGGGAGGAACAGATACGCAGTATTTT.

Written as DNA, the CDR3 is TGCGCCAGCAGCTTGAGTGGGGGCCAGGCAGATACGCAGTATTTT. Translation gives CASSLSGGQADTQYF. V usage is TRBV5-1 and J usage is TRBJ2-3, with a possible D match to TRBD1 (6 bases). CDR1 SGHRS and CDR2 YFSETQ come from the germline V gene. Deletions cut 1 base from V and 4 bases from J, with 13 bases between. The CDR3 is 15 amino acids.

This clonotype was picked up one time. This chain links TRBV6-6 with TRBJ1-3; D unclear. The CDR3 totals 16 residues. From germline, CDR1 is MNHNY and CDR2 SVGAGI (reference sequence). Deletions cut 0 bases from V and 0 bases from J, with 9 bases between. CDR3 sequence: CASSYSIINSGNTIYF. CDR3 coding DNA: TGTGCCAGCAGTTACTCGATCATAAACTCTGGAAACACCATATATTTT.

The chain is built from TRBV21-1 and TRBJ1-1; TRBD1, the table's D call, lacks a check against the DNA. TRBV21-1 is deemed a pseudogene. The CDR3 contains 9 residues. The CDR3 loop is CASSSVRLF. In DNA form, the CDR3 reads TGTGCCAGCAGCTCCGTGCGCCTTTTT.